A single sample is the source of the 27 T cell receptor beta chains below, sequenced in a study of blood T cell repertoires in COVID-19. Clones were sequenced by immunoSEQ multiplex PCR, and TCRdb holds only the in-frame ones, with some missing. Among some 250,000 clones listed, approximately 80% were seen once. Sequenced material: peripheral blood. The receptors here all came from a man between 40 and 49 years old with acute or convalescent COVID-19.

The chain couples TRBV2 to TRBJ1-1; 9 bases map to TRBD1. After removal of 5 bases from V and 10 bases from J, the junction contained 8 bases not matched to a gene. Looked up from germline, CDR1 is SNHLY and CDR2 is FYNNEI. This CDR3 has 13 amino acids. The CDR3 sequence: CASSQETGGLAFF. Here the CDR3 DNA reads TGTGCCAGCAGTCAAGAAACAGGGGGCCTAGCTTTCTTT.

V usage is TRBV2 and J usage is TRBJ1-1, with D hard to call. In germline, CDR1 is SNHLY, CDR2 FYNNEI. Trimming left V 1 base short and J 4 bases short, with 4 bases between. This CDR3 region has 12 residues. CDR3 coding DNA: TGTGCCAGCAGTGAAGTAATCACTGAAGCTTTCTTT. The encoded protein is CASSEVITEAFF.

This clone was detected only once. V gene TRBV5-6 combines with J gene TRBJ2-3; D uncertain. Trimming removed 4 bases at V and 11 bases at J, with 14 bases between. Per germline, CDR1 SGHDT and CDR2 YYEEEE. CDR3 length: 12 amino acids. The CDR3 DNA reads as TGTGCCAGCAGCCTGGTTTATCGTCTGCAGTATTTT. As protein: CASSLVYRLQYF.

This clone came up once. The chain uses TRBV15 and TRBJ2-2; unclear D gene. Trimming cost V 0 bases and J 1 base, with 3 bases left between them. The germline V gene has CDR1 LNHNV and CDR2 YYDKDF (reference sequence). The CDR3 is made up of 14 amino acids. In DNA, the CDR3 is TGTGCCACCAGCAGAGATCGGAACACCGGGGAGCTGTTTTTT. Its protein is CATSRDRNTGELFF.

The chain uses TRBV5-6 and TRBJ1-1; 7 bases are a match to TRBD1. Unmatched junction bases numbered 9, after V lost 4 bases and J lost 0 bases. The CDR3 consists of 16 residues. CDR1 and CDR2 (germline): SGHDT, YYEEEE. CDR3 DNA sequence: TGTGCCAGCAGCCCCGGGACAGACCTGATGAACACTGAAGCTTTCTTT. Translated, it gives CASSPGTDLMNTEAFF.

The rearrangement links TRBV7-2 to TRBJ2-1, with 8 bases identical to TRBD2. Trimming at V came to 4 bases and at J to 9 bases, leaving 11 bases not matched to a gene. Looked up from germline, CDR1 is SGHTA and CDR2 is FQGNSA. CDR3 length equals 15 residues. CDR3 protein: CASSSTWGTRGEQFF. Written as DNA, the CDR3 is TGTGCCAGCAGCTCCACCTGGGGGACTAGGGGTGAGCAGTTCTTC.

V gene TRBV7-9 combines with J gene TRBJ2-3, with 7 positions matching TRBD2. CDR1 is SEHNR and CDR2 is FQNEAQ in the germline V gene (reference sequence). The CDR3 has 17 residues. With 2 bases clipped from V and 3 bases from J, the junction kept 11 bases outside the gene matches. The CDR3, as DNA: TGTGCCAGCAGCTTATACTGGGGGGGAAGGACTACAGATACGCAGTATTTT. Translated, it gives CASSLYWGGRTTDTQYF.

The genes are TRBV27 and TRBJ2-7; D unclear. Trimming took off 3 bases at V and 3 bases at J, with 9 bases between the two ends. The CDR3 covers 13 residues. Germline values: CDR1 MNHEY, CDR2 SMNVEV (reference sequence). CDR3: CASSLGTYYEQYF. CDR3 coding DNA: TGTGCCAGCAGTTTGGGCACTTACTACGAGCAGTACTTC.

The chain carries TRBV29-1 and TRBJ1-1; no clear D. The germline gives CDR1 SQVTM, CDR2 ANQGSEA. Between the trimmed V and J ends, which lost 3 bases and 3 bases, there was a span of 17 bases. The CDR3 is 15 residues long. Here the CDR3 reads CSVEGRSLSDTEAFF. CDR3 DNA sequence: TGCAGCGTTGAGGGGAGGTCGTTGTCGGACACTGAAGCTTTCTTT.

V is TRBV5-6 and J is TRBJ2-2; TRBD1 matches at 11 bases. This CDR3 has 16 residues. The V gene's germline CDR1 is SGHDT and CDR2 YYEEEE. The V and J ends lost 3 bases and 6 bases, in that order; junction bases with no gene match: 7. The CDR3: CASSSVDRGLPGELFF. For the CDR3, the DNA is TGTGCCAGCAGCTCCGTGGACAGGGGGCTGCCCGGGGAGCTGTTTTTT.

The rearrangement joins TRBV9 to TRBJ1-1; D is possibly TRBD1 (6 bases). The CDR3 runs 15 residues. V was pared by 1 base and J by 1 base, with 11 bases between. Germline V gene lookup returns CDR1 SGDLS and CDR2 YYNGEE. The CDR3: CASSVTPQGNTEAFF. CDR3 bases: TGTGCCAGCAGCGTAACCCCACAGGGGAACACTGAAGCTTTCTTT.

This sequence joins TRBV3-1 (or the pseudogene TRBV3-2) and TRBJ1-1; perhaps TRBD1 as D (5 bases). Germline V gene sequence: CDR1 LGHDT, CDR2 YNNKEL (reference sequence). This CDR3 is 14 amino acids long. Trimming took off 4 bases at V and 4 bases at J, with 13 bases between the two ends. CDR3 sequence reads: CASSRIGGTTEAFF. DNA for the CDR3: TGTGCCAGCAGCCGGATAGGCGGGACCACTGAAGCTTTCTTT.

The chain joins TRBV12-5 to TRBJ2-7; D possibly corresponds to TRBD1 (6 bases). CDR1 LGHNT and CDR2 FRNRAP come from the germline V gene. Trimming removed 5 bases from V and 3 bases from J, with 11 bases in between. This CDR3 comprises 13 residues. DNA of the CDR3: TGTGCTAGTGGTACGGACAGAGGCTACGAGCAGTACTTC. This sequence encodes CASGTDRGYEQYF.

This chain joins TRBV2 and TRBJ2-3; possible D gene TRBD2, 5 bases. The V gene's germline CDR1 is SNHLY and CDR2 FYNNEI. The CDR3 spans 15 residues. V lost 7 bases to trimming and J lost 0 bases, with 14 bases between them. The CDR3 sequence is CASTINGVSTDTQYF. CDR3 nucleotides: TGTGCCAGCACTATCAACGGGGTGAGCACAGATACGCAGTATTTT.

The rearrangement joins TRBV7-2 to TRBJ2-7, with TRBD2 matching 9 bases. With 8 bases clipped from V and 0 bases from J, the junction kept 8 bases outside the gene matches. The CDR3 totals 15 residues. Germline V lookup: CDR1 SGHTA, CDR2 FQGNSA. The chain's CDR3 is CASARGSGSSYEQYF. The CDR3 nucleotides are TGTGCCAGCGCCCGGGGTAGCGGGAGCTCCTACGAGCAGTACTTC.

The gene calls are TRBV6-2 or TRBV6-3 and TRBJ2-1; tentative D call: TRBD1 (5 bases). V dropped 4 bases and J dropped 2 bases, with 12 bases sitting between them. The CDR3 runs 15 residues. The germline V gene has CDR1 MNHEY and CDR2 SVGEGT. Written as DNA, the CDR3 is TGTGCCAGCAGTTCTGGGGCAGGCGCCTACAATGAGCAGTTCTTC. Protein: CASSSGAGAYNEQFF.

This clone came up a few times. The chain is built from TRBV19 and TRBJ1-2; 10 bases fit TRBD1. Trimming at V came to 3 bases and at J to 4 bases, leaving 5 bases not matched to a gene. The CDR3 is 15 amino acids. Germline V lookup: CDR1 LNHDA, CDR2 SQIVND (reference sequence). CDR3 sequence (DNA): TGTGCCAGTAGTATGACAGGGGGCGCGGGCTATGGCTACACCTTC. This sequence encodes CASSMTGGAGYGYTF. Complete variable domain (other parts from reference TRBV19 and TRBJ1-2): DGGITQSPKYLFRKEGQNVTLSCEQNLNHDAMYWYRQDPGQGLRLIYYSQIVNDFQKGDIAEGYSVSREKKESFPLTVTSAQKNPTAFYLCASSMTGGAGYGYTFGSGTRLTVV.

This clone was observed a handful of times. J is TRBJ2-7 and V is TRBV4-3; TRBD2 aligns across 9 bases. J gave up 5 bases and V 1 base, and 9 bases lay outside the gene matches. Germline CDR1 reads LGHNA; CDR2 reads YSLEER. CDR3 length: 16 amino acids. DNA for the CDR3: TGCGCCAGCAGCCAAGGTGATGGCGGGAGGGCCCACGAGCAGTACTTC. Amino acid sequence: CASSQGDGGRAHEQYF.

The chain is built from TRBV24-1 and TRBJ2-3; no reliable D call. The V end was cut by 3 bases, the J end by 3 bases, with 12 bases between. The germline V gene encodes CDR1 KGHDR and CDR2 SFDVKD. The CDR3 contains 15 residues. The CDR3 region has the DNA TGTGCCACCAGTGATACGATAGCCCCAACAGATACGCAGTATTTT. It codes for CATSDTIAPTDTQYF.

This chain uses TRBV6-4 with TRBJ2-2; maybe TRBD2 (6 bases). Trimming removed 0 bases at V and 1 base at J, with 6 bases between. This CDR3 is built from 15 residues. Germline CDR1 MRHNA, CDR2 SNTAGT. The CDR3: CASSDSSGNTGELFF. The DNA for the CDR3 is TGTGCCAGCAGTGACTCTAGCGGGAACACCGGGGAGCTGTTTTTT.

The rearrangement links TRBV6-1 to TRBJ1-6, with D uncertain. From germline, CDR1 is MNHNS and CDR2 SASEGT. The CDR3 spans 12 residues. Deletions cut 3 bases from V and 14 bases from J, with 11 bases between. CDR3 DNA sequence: TGTGCCAGCAGTGAGAACTCCTTAGCCCTCCACTTT. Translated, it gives CASSENSLALHF.

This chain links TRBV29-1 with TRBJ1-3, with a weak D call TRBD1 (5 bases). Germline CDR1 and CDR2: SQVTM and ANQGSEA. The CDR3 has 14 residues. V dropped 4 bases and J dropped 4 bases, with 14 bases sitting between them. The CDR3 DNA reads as TGCAGCGTTGTAGGAGGGGAGGTCGGAAACACCATATATTTT. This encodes CSVVGGEVGNTIYF.

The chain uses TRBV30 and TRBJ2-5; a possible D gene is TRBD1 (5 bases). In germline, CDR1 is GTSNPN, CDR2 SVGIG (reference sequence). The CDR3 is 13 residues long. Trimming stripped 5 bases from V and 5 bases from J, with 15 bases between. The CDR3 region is CAWGSQGRETQYF. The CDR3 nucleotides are TGTGCCTGGGGGTCCCAGGGTCGGGAGACCCAGTACTTC.

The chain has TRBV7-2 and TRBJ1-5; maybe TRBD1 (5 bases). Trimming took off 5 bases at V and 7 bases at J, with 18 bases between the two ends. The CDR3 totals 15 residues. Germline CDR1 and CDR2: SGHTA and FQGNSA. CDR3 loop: CASSPHSGGGQPQHF. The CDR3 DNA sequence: TGTGCCAGCAGCCCACACTCGGGGGGAGGCCAGCCCCAGCATTTT.

The CDR3 DNA reads as TGCGCCAGCAGCCCCAATCCTCGGGGGGAGACCCAGTACTTC. Its translation is CASSPNPRGETQYF. The J gene is TRBJ2-5, the V gene TRBV5-1, with D perhaps matching TRBD2 (6 bases). V was cut by 4 bases and J by 5 bases, with 15 bases left in between. This CDR3 spans 14 amino acids. Germline assignment: CDR1 SGHRS and CDR2 YFSETQ.

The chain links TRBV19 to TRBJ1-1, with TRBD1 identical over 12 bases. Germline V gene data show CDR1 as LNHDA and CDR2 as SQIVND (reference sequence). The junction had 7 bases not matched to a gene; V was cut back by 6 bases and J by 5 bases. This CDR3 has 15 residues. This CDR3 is CASRGDRGRETEAFF. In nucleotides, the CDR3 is TGTGCCAGTAGAGGGGACAGGGGGCGAGAAACTGAAGCTTTCTTT. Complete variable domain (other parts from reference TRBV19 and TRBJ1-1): DGGITQSPKYLFRKEGQNVTLSCEQNLNHDAMYWYRQDPGQGLRLIYYSQIVNDFQKGDIAEGYSVSREKKESFPLTVTSAQKNPTAFYLCASRGDRGRETEAFFGQGTRLTVV.

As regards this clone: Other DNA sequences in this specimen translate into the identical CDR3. In DNA form, the CDR3 reads TGTGCCAGTAGTATCTCCCGGGCGGGGAACACTGAAGCTTTCTTT. Protein sequence: CASSISRAGNTEAFF. V is TRBV19 and J is TRBJ1-1; D not resolved. Deletions cut 3 bases from V and 1 base from J, with 12 bases between. The V gene's germline CDR1 is LNHDA and CDR2 SQIVND (reference sequence). CDR3 length equals 15 residues.